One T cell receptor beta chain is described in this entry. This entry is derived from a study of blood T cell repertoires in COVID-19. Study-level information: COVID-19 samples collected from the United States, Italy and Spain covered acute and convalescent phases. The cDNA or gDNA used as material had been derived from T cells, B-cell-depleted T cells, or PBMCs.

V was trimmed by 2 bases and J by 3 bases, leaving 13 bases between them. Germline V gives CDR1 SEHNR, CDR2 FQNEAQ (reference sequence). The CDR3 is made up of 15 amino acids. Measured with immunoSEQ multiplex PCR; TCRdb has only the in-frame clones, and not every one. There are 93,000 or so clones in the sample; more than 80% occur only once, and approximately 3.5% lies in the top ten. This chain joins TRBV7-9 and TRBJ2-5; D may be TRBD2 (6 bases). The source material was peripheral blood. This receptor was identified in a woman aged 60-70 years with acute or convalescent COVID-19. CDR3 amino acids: CASSLNGRSEETQYF. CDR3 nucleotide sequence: TGTGCCAGCAGCTTAAATGGGAGGTCGGAAGAGACCCAGTACTTC.